One sample yielded the 22 T cell receptor beta chains listed below, sequenced in a study of blood T cell repertoires in COVID-19. TCRdb keeps only in-frame clones here, not all; method: immunoSEQ multiplex PCR. The sample lists about 240,000 clones, roughly 87% occurring once. Sequenced input: peripheral blood. These receptors all stem from a man between 60 and 75 years old who had recovered from COVID-19.

There are a few counts of this clone. The J gene is TRBJ2-2, the V gene TRBV28, with D possibly matching TRBD2 (5 bases). Trimming removed 7 bases at V and 6 bases at J, with 15 bases between. Germline loops: CDR1 MDHEN, CDR2 SYDVKM. CDR3 length: 14 residues. The CDR3 nucleotides are TGTGCCAGCACCCGGGGTGAGTCCCCCGGGGAGCTGTTTTTT. Encoded protein: CASTRGESPGELFF.

The chain has TRBV24-1 and TRBJ1-1; no firm D call. This CDR3 has 15 amino acids. The V gene's germline CDR1 is KGHDR and CDR2 SFDVKD. The V and J ends lost 3 bases and 1 base respectively, with 11 bases between them. The CDR3 protein is CATSDPAAGNTEAFF. The CDR3 bases are TGTGCCACCAGTGATCCTGCGGCCGGGAACACTGAAGCTTTCTTT.

The chain has TRBV4-2 and TRBJ2-3; D unclear. This CDR3 is built from 15 residues. Deletions cut 0 bases from V and 1 base from J, with 8 bases between. Germline V gene lookup returns CDR1 LGHNA and CDR2 YNFKEQ. The CDR3 region is CASSQDLSGTDTQYF. CDR3 nucleotides: TGTGCCAGCAGCCAAGACTTAAGCGGCACAGATACGCAGTATTTT.

The CDR3 sequence is CASSIRGFLGEAFF. In nucleotides, the CDR3 is TGTGCCAGCAGTATCAGGGGGTTTTTGGGTGAAGCTTTCTTT. The J gene is TRBJ1-1, the V gene TRBV27, with 7 bases fitting TRBD1. Germline values: CDR1 MNHEY, CDR2 SMNVEV (reference sequence). V lost 5 bases to trimming and J lost 7 bases; unmatched junction nucleotides: 10. The CDR3 covers 14 residues.

This clone appeared a single time. The rearrangement joins TRBV30 to TRBJ1-6; 8 nucleotides line up with TRBD1. The germline V gene has CDR1 GTSNPN and CDR2 SVGIG (reference sequence). V shed 7 bases and J 7 bases; nucleotides not matched to a gene: 6. This CDR3 contains 13 residues. The chain's CDR3 is CASGQGENSPLHF. The DNA for the CDR3 is TGTGCCTCTGGACAGGGTGAAAATTCACCCCTCCACTTT. The entire variable domain, with the rest obtained from reference TRBV30 and TRBJ1-6, is as follows: SQTIHQWPATLVQPVGSPLSLECTVEGTSNPNLYWYRQAAGRGLQLLFYSVGIGQISSEVPQNLSASRPQDRQFILSSKKLLLSDSGFYLCASGQGENSPLHFGNGTRLTVT.

The chain carries TRBV29-1 and TRBJ1-1; D may be TRBD1 (6 bases). This CDR3 region has 11 residues. Looked up from germline, CDR1 is SQVTM and CDR2 is ANQGSEA. Trimming pared 6 bases from V and 4 bases from J, leaving 9 bases between. CDR3 coding DNA: TGCAGCGTCAGCAGGGGCACTGAAGCTTTCTTT. This translates into CSVSRGTEAFF.

The chain carries TRBV5-6 and TRBJ2-7; D is perhaps TRBD1 (5 bases). The CDR3 has 13 residues. CDR1 and CDR2 from the germline V gene are SGHDT and YYEEEE. V was cut by 4 bases and J by 3 bases, with 11 bases left in between. Written as DNA, the CDR3 is TGTGCCAGCAGCACGGACACGAGCTACGAGCAGTACGTC. As protein: CASSTDTSYEQYV.

The chain carries TRBV28 and TRBJ1-2; D gene ambiguous. The CDR3 totals 12 residues. V was pared by 4 bases and J by 0 bases, with 3 bases between. Germline V gene lookup returns CDR1 MDHEN and CDR2 SYDVKM. CDR3 nucleotides: TGTGCCAGCAGTTCAACTAACTATGGCTACACCTTC. Residues: CASSSTNYGYTF.

The gene calls are TRBV10-2 and TRBJ2-7; 14 bases align to TRBD2. The V and J ends lost 8 bases and 7 bases, in that order; junction bases with no gene match: 10. Germline assignment: CDR1 WSHSY and CDR2 SAAADI. The CDR3 runs 15 residues. The CDR3 region has the DNA TGCGCCAGCTCACGACTAGCGGGGGGGCCTATTGAGCAGTACTTC. Translated, it gives CASSRLAGGPIEQYF.

This chain links TRBV7-8 with TRBJ2-3; TRBD2 agrees at 11 bases. CDR1 and CDR2 (germline): SGHVS, FQNEAQ. V shed 6 bases, J shed 1 base, and the junction held 12 bases outside the gene matches. The CDR3 extends over 18 amino acids. This CDR3 reads CASRLRTPTSGGTDTQYF. Written as DNA, the CDR3 is TGTGCCAGCAGATTACGGACGCCGACTAGCGGGGGCACAGATACGCAGTATTTT.

The rearrangement joins TRBV25-1 to TRBJ1-1; no reliable D call. Germline V gives CDR1 MGHDK, CDR2 SYGVNS. The ends were cut back, 2 bases at V and 5 bases at J, with 9 bases in the middle. The CDR3 has 13 residues. The DNA of the CDR3 is TGTGCCAGCAGTGAAGGAGGGTTGACTGAAGCTTTCTTT. This gives the protein CASSEGGLTEAFF.

The genes are TRBV13 and TRBJ2-3; TRBD2 matches 9 bases. CDR3 size: 17 residues. V shed 5 bases, J shed 0 bases, and the junction held 9 bases outside the gene matches. Germline CDR1 and CDR2: PRHDT and FYEKMQ (reference sequence). CDR3 nucleotide sequence: TGTGCCAGCAGCACCCCCCTAGCGGGGCTCAGCACAGATACGCAGTATTTT. Translating it yields CASSTPLAGLSTDTQYF.

The rearrangement joins TRBV7-2 to TRBJ2-3; 9 bases align to TRBD2. Germline V gives CDR1 SGHTA, CDR2 FQGNSA. Unmatched junction bases numbered 9, after V lost 2 bases and J lost 0 bases. This CDR3 has 18 amino acids. The chain's CDR3 is CASSLTFVAGESTDTQYF. CDR3 bases: TGTGCCAGCAGCTTAACATTTGTAGCGGGAGAGAGCACAGATACGCAGTATTTT.

The chain employs TRBV10-3 and TRBJ2-2; 9 bases are a match to TRBD1. From germline, CDR1 is ENHRY and CDR2 SYGVKD. V was pared by 9 bases and J by 1 base, with 0 bases of the junction left unmatched. The CDR3 runs 13 residues. This chain's CDR3 is CAMGQGNTGELFF. In DNA form, the CDR3 reads TGTGCCATGGGACAGGGGAACACCGGGGAGCTGTTTTTT.

The genes are TRBV28 and TRBJ2-1; 10 positions agree with TRBD1. Germline loops: CDR1 MDHEN, CDR2 SYDVKM. The length of the CDR3 is 15 residues. J gave up 4 bases and V 4 bases, and 4 bases lay outside the gene matches. The CDR3 region has the DNA TGTGCCAGCAGTTCGGGACAGGGGCCATACAATGAGCAGTTCTTC. Translation gives CASSSGQGPYNEQFF.

This clone was counted only a few times. The chain employs TRBV7-8 and TRBJ1-1; perhaps TRBD1 as D (6 bases). The V gene's germline CDR1 is SGHVS and CDR2 FQNEAQ. CDR3 length: 15 residues. V dropped 5 bases and J dropped 10 bases, with 23 bases sitting between them. This CDR3 reads CASSALKGQIRGAFF. For the CDR3, the DNA is TGTGCCAGCAGCGCCCTTAAAGGACAGATAAGAGGAGCTTTCTTT.

This sequence joins TRBV19 and TRBJ2-1, with D tentatively TRBD1 (5 bases). In germline, CDR1 is LNHDA, CDR2 SQIVND (reference sequence). There are 16 residues in the CDR3. V shed 5 bases and J shed 3 bases, with 17 bases lying between them. The chain's CDR3 is CASSPTSGQGYNEQFF. The DNA of the CDR3 is TGTGCCAGTAGTCCGACCTCCGGGCAGGGCTACAATGAGCAGTTCTTC. Variable domain in full (rest from reference TRBV19 and TRBJ2-1): DGGITQSPKYLFRKEGQNVTLSCEQNLNHDAMYWYRQDPGQGLRLIYYSQIVNDFQKGDIAEGYSVSREKKESFPLTVTSAQKNPTAFYLCASSPTSGQGYNEQFFGPGTRLTVL.

The gene calls are TRBV6-2 or TRBV6-3 and TRBJ2-7; unclear D gene. V lost 3 bases, J lost 7 bases, and 16 bases lay in between. Germline values: CDR1 MNHEY, CDR2 SVGEGT. The CDR3 consists of 14 residues. CDR3 amino acids: CASSYMGPDGEQYV. As DNA, the CDR3 is TGTGCCAGCAGTTATATGGGTCCTGACGGGGAGCAGTACGTC.

This chain links TRBV9 with TRBJ2-1; 10 bases are a match to TRBD1. Germline V CDR1 and CDR2: SGDLS, YYNGEE. With V trimmed by 4 bases and J by 6 bases, 4 bases remained unmatched. CDR3 size: 14 residues. CDR3: CASSPGQGINEQFF. CDR3 coding DNA: TGTGCCAGCAGCCCGGGACAGGGGATCAATGAGCAGTTCTTC.

The rearrangement links TRBV2 to TRBJ1-3; D gene unclear. Germline V gene sequence: CDR1 SNHLY, CDR2 FYNNEI. V lost 3 bases to trimming and J lost 3 bases, with 15 bases between them. This CDR3 spans 16 amino acids. The CDR3, as DNA: TGTGCCAGCAGTGAGTCGGCGGCAGTATATGGAAACACCATATATTTT. This translates into CASSESAAVYGNTIYF.

V gene TRBV7-6 combines with J gene TRBJ1-5; TRBD1 matches at 8 bases. V was pared by 3 bases and J by 6 bases, with 7 bases of the junction left unmatched. The CDR3 spans 15 residues. Germline lookup yields CDR1 SGHVS and CDR2 FNYEAQ. The CDR3 loop is CASSLGQEPGQPQHF. The CDR3 DNA sequence: TGTGCCAGCAGCTTGGGACAGGAGCCCGGTCAGCCCCAGCATTTT.

This chain links TRBV20-1 with TRBJ2-7, with D tentatively TRBD1 (5 bases). The germline V and J ends were trimmed by 6 bases and 4 bases, with 10 bases remaining between them. Germline loops: CDR1 DFQATT, CDR2 SNEGSKA (reference sequence). CDR3 size: 11 residues. In DNA, the CDR3 is TGCAGTGCCAGGGATTCTTACGAGCAGTACTTC. This encodes CSARDSYEQYF.